Detailed here is one T cell receptor beta chain. Its antigen is not known. The data are from a study of cytomegalovirus exposure and HLA in healthy donors. Study summary: An earlier analysis identified 120 million or so unique TCR beta sequences in approximately 190 million T cells.

Trimming took off 6 bases at V and 2 bases at J, with 13 bases between the two ends. The CDR3 contains 14 residues. Germline loops: CDR1 MNHEY, CDR2 SVGAGI. PCR amplification relied on 60 Vbeta primers (plus 13 Jbeta primers). Only in-frame clones appear in the TCRdb table, and some are missing; sequencing was by immunoSEQ multiplex PCR. This sample yields hundreds of thousands of clones, of which about 87% are seen a single time; approximately 2.4% belongs to the top ten. Whole-study results and caveats: A later analysis, which compared TCR beta chains of equal frequency, found the HLA-associated ones more clonally expanded. Indistinguishable V segments such as TRBV6-2 and TRBV6-3 were excluded.

The chain carries TRBV6-5 and TRBJ2-5; D may be TRBD1 (7 bases). The source is a woman aged 18-29 years in good health and CMV-seronegative. The sequenced sample consisted of PBMCs. The CDR3 here is CASRRGQSQETQYF. The CDR3, as DNA: TGTGCCAGCAGGCGGGGACAGTCACAAGAGACCCAGTACTTC.